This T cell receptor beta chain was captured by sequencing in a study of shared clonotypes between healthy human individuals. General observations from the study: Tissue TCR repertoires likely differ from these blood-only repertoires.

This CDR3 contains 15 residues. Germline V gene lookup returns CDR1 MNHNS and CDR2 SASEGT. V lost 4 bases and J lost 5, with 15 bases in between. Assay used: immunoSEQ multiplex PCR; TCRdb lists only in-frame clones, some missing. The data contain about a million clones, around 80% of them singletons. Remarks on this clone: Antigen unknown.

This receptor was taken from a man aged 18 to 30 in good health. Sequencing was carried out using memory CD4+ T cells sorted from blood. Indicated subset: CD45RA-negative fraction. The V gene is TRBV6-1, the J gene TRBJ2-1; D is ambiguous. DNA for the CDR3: TGTGCCAGCAGTGCCCAGGTCCTAACAAACAATGAGCAGTTCTTC. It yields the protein CASSAQVLTNNEQFF.